A single sample gave rise to the 7 T cell receptor beta chains below, sequenced in a study of post-analysis software for immune sequencing data. Study results and caveats: There were five TRBV segments more frequent in patients than controls, and TRBV5-6, TRBV5-1 and TRBV20-1 were among them.

The antigens for these receptors are not known. TCR beta cDNA libraries had unique molecular identifiers. TCRdb re-derived calls from the PCR reads in MiXCR, one entry per CDR3 protein. There are roughly 650,000 distinct CDR3 sequences in the sample; 55% to 60% occur only once, and around 11% lies in the top ten. Sequenced: blood. These receptors were collected from a girl aged 2 to 9 with multiple sclerosis.

V and J are TRBV20-1 and TRBJ1-2; D perhaps matches TRBD1 (6 bases). The germline V gene encodes CDR1 DFQATT and CDR2 SNEGSKA (reference sequence). V was pared by 2 bases and J by 8 bases, with 21 bases between. The CDR3 totals 15 residues. DNA for the CDR3: TGCAGTGCTAGAAAGACAGGTGGTATTGGTTTCGGCTACACCTTC. As protein: CSARKTGGIGFGYTF.

This clonotype was seen only a few times. This chain joins TRBV29-1 and TRBJ2-7, with a weak D call TRBD1 (6 bases). The germline V gene encodes CDR1 SQVTM and CDR2 ANQGSEA. The CDR3 is 14 residues long. V shed 7 bases and J shed 2 bases, with 18 bases lying between them. The CDR3 DNA is TGCAGCGCCGCCAGCAGGGGAAACACCTACGAGCAGTACTTC. Translation: CSAASRGNTYEQYF.

The V gene is TRBV29-1, the J gene TRBJ2-5; D tentatively fits TRBD1 or TRBD2 (6 bases each). In germline, CDR1 is SQVTM, CDR2 ANQGSEA. This CDR3 has 12 residues. V dropped 7 bases and J dropped 11 bases, with 20 bases sitting between them. The CDR3 sequence: CSAGRGQSAQYF. CDR3 coding DNA: TGCAGCGCTGGTCGGGGGCAGAGCGCGCAGTACTTC.

There are a few counts of this clonotype. The rearrangement links TRBV7-2 to TRBJ2-3, with 10 bases fitting TRBD1. There are 15 residues in the CDR3. The V gene's germline CDR1 is SGHTA and CDR2 FQGNSA. V was pared by 3 bases and J by 3 bases, with 3 bases of the junction left unmatched. The CDR3, as DNA: TGTGCCAGCAGCTTGACAGGGGGCAGAACAGATACGCAGTATTTT. Translated: CASSLTGGRTDTQYF.

Written as DNA, the CDR3 is TGTGCCAGCAGCTTAGAGGTCAGGAGGAACACTGAAGCTTTCTTT. Translation: CASSLEVRRNTEAFF. The V call is TRBV7-9, the J call TRBJ1-1, with D hard to call. V was clipped by 1 base and J by 1 base, with 10 bases between them. The germline V gene has CDR1 SEHNR and CDR2 FQNEAQ (reference sequence). The CDR3 consists of 15 residues.

The rearrangement uses TRBV6-2 or TRBV6-3 and TRBJ2-7; a possible D gene is TRBD2 (6 bases). Germline assignment: CDR1 MNHEY and CDR2 SVGEGT. V was trimmed by 2 bases and J by 6 bases, leaving 11 bases between them. The CDR3 totals 13 residues. The CDR3 DNA reads as TGTGCCAGCAGTTACGAGGGCGGGGCCGAGCAGTACTTC. It codes for CASSYEGGAEQYF.

This clonotype was recorded once. V is TRBV14 and J is TRBJ2-5, with D possibly TRBD1 on 5 matching bases. This CDR3 spans 14 amino acids. Germline V gene data show CDR1 as SGHDN and CDR2 as FVKESK. Trimming removed 0 bases at V and 5 bases at J, with 10 bases between. The CDR3 DNA is TGTGCCAGCAGCCAAGATCAGGGTATGGAGACCCAGTACTTC. It yields the protein CASSQDQGMETQYF.